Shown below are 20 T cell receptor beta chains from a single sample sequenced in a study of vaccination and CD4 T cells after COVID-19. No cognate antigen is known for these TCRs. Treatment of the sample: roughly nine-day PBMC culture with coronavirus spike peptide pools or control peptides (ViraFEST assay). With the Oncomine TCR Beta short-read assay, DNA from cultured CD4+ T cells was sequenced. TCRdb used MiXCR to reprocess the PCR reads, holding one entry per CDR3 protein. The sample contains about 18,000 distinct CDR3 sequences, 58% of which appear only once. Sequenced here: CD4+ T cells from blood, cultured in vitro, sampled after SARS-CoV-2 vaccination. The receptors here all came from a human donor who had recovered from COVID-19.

CDR3 loop: CASRRDRVSYQPQHF. The CDR3 nucleotides read TGTGCCAGCAGAAGGGACAGGGTATCGTACCAGCCCCAGCATTTT. The rearrangement links TRBV12-3 or TRBV12-4 to TRBJ1-5; 9 bases fit TRBD1. The CDR3 length is 15 residues. V shed 6 bases, J shed 7 bases, and the junction held 10 bases outside the gene matches.

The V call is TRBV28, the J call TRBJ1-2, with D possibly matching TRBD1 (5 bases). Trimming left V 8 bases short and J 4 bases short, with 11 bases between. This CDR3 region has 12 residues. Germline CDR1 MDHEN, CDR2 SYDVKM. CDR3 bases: TGTGCCAGCCAGACGGGACTCTATGGCTACACCTTC. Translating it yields CASQTGLYGYTF.

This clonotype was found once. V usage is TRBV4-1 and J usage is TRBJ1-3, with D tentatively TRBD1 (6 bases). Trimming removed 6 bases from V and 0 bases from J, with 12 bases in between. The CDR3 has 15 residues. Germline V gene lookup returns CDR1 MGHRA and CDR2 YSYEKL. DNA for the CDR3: TGCGCCAGCAGACAGGGCTTCGGCTCTGGAAACACCATATATTTT. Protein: CASRQGFGSGNTIYF.

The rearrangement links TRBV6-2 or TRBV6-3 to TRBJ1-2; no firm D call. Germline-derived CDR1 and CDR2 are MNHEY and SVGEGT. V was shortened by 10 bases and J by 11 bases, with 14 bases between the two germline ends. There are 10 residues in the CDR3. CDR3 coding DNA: TGTGCCACCAAGAATCGGACTTACACCTTC. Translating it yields CATKNRTYTF.

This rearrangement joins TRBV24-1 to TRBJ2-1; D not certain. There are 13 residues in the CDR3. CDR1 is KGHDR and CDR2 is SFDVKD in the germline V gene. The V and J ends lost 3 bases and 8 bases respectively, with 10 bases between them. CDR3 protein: CATSDATLYEQFF. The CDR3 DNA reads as TGTGCCACCAGTGATGCTACCCTGTATGAGCAGTTCTTC.

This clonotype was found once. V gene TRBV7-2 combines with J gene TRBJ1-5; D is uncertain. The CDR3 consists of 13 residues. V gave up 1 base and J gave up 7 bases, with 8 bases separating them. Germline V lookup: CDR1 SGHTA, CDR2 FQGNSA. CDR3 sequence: CASSLGPQQPQHF. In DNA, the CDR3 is TGTGCCAGCAGCTTAGGCCCGCAACAGCCCCAGCATTTT. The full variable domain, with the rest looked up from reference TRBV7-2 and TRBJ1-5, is GAGVSQSPSNKVTEKGKDVELRCDPISGHTALYWYRQSLGQGLEFLIYFQGNSAPDKSGLPSDRFSAERTGGSVSTLTIQRTQQEDSAVYLCASSLGPQQPQHFGDGTRLSIL.

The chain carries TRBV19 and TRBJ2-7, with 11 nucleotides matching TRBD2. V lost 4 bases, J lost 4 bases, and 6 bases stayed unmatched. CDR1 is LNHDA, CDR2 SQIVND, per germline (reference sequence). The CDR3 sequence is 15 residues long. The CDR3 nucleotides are TGTGCCAGTAGTACCGGGACTAGCGGAGGGTACGAGCAGTACTTC. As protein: CASSTGTSGGYEQYF.

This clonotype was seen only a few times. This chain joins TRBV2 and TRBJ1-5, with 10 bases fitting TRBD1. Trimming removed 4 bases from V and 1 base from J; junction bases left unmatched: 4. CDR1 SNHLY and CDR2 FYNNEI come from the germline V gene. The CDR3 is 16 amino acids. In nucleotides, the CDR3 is TGTGCCAGCAGTGGACAGGGGGCGCGGAGCAATCAGCCCCAGCATTTT. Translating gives CASSGQGARSNQPQHF.

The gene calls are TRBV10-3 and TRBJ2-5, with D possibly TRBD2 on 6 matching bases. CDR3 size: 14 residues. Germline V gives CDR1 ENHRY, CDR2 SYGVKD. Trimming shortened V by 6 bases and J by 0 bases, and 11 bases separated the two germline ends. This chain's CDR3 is CAISDSGDQETQYF. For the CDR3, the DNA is TGTGCCATCAGCGACTCGGGGGACCAAGAGACCCAGTACTTC.

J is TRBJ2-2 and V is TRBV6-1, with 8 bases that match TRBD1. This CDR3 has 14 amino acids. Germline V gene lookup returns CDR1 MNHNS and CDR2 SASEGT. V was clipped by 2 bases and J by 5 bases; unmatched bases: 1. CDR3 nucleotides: TGTGCCAGCAGTGAACAGGGGGCGACCGGGGAGCTGTTTTTT. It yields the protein CASSEQGATGELFF.

CDR3 coding DNA: TGTGCCAGCAGAGATCGGGCCAGGCTCAGCCCTGAAGCTTTCTTT. It encodes CASRDRARLSPEAFF. The chain is built from TRBV2 and TRBJ1-1, with unresolved D. CDR1 SNHLY and CDR2 FYNNEI come from the germline V gene. The germline V and J ends were trimmed by 6 bases and 6 bases, with 20 bases remaining between them. CDR3 size: 15 residues.

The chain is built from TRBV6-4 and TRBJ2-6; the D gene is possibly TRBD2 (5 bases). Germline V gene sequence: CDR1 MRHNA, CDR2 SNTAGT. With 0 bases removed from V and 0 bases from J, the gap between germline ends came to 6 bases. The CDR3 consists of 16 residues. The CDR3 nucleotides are TGTGCCAGCAGTGACTCTGGGAGCTCTGGGGCCAACGTCCTGACTTTC. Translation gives CASSDSGSSGANVLTF.

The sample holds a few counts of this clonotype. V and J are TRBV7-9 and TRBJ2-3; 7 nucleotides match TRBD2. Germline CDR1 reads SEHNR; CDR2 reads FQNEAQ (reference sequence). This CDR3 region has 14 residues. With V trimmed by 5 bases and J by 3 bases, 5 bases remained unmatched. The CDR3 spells CASSPRLATDTQYF. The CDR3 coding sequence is TGTGCCAGCAGCCCCCGACTAGCAACAGATACGCAGTATTTT.

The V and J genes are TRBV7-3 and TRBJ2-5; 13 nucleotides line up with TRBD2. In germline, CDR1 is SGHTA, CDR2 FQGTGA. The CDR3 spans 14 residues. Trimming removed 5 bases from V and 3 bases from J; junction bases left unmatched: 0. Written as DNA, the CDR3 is TGTGCCAGCAGCACTAGCGGGGGGGAAGAGACCCAGTACTTC. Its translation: CASSTSGGEETQYF.

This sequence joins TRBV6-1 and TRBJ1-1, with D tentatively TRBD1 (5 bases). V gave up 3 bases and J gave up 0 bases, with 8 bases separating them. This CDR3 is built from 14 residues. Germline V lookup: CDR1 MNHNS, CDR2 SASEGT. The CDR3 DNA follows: TGTGCCAGCAGTGACAGGGCATTGAACACTGAAGCTTTCTTT. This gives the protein CASSDRALNTEAFF.

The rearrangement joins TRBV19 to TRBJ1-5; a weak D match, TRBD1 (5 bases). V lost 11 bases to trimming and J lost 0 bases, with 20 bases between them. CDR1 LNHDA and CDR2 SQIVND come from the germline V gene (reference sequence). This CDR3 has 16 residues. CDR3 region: CAASQVWGDSNQPQHF. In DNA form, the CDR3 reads TGTGCCGCCAGCCAGGTTTGGGGGGATAGCAATCAGCCCCAGCATTTT.

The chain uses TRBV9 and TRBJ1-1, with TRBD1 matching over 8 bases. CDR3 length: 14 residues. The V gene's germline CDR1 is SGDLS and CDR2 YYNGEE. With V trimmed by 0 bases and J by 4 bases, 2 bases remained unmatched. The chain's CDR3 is CASSVGTGTTEAFF. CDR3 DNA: TGTGCCAGCAGCGTAGGGACAGGGACCACTGAAGCTTTCTTT. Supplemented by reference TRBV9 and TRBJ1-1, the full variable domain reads DSGVTQTPKHLITATGQRVTLRCSPRSGDLSVYWYQQSLDQGLQFLIQYYNGEERAKGNILERFSAQQFPDLHSELNLSSLELGDSALYFCASSVGTGTTEAFFGQGTRLTVV.

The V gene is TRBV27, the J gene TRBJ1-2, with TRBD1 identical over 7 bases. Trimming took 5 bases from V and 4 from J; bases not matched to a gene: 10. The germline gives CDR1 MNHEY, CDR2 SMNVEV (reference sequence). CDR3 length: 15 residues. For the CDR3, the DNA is TGTGCCAGCAGTCCCACCCAGGGGGTTGGCTATGGCTACACCTTC. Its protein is CASSPTQGVGYGYTF.

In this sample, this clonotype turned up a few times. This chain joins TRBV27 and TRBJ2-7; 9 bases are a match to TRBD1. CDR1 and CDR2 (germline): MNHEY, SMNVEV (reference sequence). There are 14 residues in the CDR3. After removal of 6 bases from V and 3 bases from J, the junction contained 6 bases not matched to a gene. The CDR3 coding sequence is TGTGCCAGCAGGGAGACAGGGGGGCGCTACGAGCAGTACTTC. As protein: CASRETGGRYEQYF.

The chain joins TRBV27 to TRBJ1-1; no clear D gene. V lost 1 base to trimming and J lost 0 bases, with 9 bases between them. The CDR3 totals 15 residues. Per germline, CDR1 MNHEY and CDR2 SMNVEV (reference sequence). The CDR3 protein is CASSLWAGLNTEAFF. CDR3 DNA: TGTGCCAGCAGTTTATGGGCAGGCTTGAACACTGAAGCTTTCTTT.